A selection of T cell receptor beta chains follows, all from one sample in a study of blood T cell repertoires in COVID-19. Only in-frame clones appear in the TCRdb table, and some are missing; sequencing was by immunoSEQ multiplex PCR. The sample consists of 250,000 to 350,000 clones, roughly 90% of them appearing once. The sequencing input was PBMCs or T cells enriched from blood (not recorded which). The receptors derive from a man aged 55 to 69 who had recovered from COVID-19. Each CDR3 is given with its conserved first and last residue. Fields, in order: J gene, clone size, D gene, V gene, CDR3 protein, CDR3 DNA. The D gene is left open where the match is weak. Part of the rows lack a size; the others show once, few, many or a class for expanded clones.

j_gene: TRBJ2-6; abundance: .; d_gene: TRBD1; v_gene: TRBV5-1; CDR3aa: CASRSGTGPGANVLTF; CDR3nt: TGCGCCAGCAGATCCGGGACAGGGCCTGGGGCCAACGTCCTGACTTTC
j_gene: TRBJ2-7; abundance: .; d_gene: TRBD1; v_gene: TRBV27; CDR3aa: CASRWTGLGSYEQYF; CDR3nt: TGTGCCAGCAGGTGGACAGGTTTGGGCTCCTACGAGCAGTACTTC
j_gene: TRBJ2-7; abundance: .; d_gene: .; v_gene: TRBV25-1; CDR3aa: CASSGGGRYEQYF; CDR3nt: TGTGCCAGCAGTGGTGGGGGCAGGTACGAGCAGTACTTC
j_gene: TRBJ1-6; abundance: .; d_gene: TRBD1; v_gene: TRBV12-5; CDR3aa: CASGLGNRGGSPLHF; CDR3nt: TGTGCTAGTGGTTTGGGCAACAGGGGTGGTTCACCCCTCCACTTT
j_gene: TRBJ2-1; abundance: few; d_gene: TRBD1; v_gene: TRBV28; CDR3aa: CASGGQVSYNEQFF; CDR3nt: TGTGCCAGCGGGGGACAGGTCTCTTACAATGAGCAGTTCTTC
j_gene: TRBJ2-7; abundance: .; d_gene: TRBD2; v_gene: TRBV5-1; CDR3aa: CASSLDGTSGSRQYF; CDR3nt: TGCGCCAGCAGCCTGGATGGGACTAGCGGGAGCAGGCAGTACTTC
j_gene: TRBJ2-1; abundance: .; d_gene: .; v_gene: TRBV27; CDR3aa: CASSRNGGPAQFF; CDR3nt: TGTGCCAGCTCTAGGAACGGGGGGCCAGCGCAGTTCTTC
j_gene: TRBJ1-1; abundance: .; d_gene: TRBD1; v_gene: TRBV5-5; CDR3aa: CASSYRQGYATEAFF; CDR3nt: TGTGCCAGCAGCTACCGACAGGGTTATGCCACTGAAGCTTTCTTT
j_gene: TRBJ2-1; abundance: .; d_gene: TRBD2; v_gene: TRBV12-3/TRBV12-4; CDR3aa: CASSKRTRDEQFF; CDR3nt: TGTGCCAGCAGTAAAAGGACTAGAGATGAGCAGTTCTTC
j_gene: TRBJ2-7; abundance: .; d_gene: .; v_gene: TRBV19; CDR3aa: CASSVDTYEQYF; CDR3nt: TGTGCCAGTAGCGTTGACACCTACGAGCAGTACTTC
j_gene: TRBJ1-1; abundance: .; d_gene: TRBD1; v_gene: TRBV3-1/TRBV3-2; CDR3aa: CASSQWDSSTEAFF; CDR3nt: TGTGCCAGCAGCCAATGGGACAGCTCCACTGAAGCTTTCTTT